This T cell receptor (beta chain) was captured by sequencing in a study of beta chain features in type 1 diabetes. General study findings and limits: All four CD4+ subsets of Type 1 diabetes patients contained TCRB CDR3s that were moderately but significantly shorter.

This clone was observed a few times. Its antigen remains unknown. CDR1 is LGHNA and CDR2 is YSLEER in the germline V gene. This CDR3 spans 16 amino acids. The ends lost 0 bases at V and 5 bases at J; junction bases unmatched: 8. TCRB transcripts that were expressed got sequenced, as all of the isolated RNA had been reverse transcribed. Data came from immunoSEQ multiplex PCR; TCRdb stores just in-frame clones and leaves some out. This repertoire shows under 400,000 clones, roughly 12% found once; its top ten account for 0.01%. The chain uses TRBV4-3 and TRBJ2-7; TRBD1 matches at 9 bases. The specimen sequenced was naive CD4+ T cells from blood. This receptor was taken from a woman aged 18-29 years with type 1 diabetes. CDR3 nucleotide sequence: TGCGCCAGCAGCCAAGAACCGGGACAGGGTGGGCACGAGCAGTACTTC. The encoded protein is CASSQEPGQGGHEQYF.